The 16 T cell receptor beta chains reported below all come from one sample, sequenced in a study of blood T cell repertoires in COVID-19. Sequenced by immunoSEQ multiplex PCR; TCRdb stores in-frame clones only, minus some. Of 29,000 or so clones listed, about 88% are singletons. Sequenced input: peripheral blood. The receptors shown here come from a human donor in a cohort sampled during active COVID-19.

The chain links TRBV2 to TRBJ1-1, with D maybe TRBD1 (6 bases). Per the germline V gene, CDR1 is SNHLY and CDR2 is FYNNEI. Trimming took 7 bases from V and 6 from J, leaving 21 bases between them. CDR3 length: 15 residues. The CDR3 sequence is CASTRLEGVEAEAFF. CDR3 nucleotide sequence: TGTGCCAGCACCCGCCTAGAGGGGGTGGAGGCTGAAGCTTTCTTT.

The gene calls are TRBV6-5 and TRBJ2-1; 8 bases are a match to TRBD2. Germline V CDR1 and CDR2: MNHEY, SVGAGI. This CDR3 spans 11 amino acids. With V trimmed by 6 bases and J by 10 bases, 2 bases remained unmatched. CDR3 amino acids: CASSRGGEQFF. The CDR3 region has the DNA TGTGCCAGCAGCCGGGGGGGCGAGCAGTTCTTC.

The V call is TRBV3-1 (or the pseudogene TRBV3-2), the J call TRBJ1-2; the D gene is possibly TRBD1 (5 bases). The CDR3 extends over 17 amino acids. Per germline, CDR1 LGHDT and CDR2 YNNKEL (reference sequence). Trimming cost V 0 bases and J 4 bases, with 18 bases left between them. In DNA form, the CDR3 reads TGTGCCAGCAGCCAAGACGGGGGAATTAGACGAGGCTATGGCTACACCTTC. It is translated as CASSQDGGIRRGYGYTF.

The chain joins TRBV7-9 to TRBJ2-5, with TRBD2 matching 8 bases. V shed 5 bases and J 2 bases; nucleotides not matched to a gene: 10. CDR3 length: 16 amino acids. From germline, CDR1 is SEHNR and CDR2 FQNEAQ (reference sequence). DNA of the CDR3: TGTGCCAGCAGCCGCGGGAGGTCTAGCGGGCAAGAGACCCAGTACTTC. This encodes CASSRGRSSGQETQYF.

The chain joins TRBV4-1 to TRBJ2-5, with D perhaps matching TRBD2 (6 bases). Germline values: CDR1 MGHRA, CDR2 YSYEKL. The CDR3 totals 15 residues. Trimming removed 3 bases from V and 7 bases from J, with 18 bases in between. The CDR3 spells CASSHGTGPEWTQYF. For the CDR3, the DNA is TGCGCCAGCAGCCACGGGACTGGGCCAGAATGGACCCAGTACTTC.

This clone occurred once. The chain carries TRBV2 and TRBJ1-5, with TRBD1 matching over 9 bases. This CDR3 comprises 16 residues. The germline gives CDR1 SNHLY, CDR2 FYNNEI. V shed 1 base and J 2 bases; nucleotides not matched to a gene: 3. The DNA of the CDR3 is TGTGCCAGCAGTGAAGGAAGGACAGGGGGCAATCAGCCCCAGCATTTT. Its protein product is CASSEGRTGGNQPQHF. The entire variable domain, with the rest obtained from reference TRBV2 and TRBJ1-5, is as follows: EPEVTQTPSHQVTQMGQEVILRCVPISNHLYFYWYRQILGQKVEFLVSFYNNEISEKSEIFDDQFSVERPDGSNFTLKIRSTKLEDSAMYFCASSEGRTGGNQPQHFGDGTRLSIL.

J is TRBJ2-7 and V is TRBV11-2; 11 nucleotides align to TRBD1. In germline, CDR1 is SGHAT, CDR2 FQNNGV. Losses at the gene ends were 5 bases for V and 3 bases for J; bases not matched to a gene: 6. The CDR3 loop spans 15 amino acids. This CDR3 is CASSIKGQGVYEQYF. For the CDR3, the DNA is TGTGCCAGCAGCATCAAGGGACAGGGGGTCTACGAGCAGTACTTC.

J is TRBJ2-3 and V is TRBV19; maybe TRBD1 (6 bases). The CDR3 is 13 residues long. The ends were cut back, 7 bases at V and 6 bases at J, with 14 bases in the middle. Per the germline V gene, CDR1 is LNHDA and CDR2 is SQIVND (reference sequence). CDR3 nucleotides: TGTGCCAGTACCAGACAGGCCGGGGATACGCAGTATTTT. Translating it yields CASTRQAGDTQYF.

This clone has just a few counts. The rearrangement links TRBV7-3 to TRBJ2-2; possible D gene TRBD2, 5 bases. CDR1 is SGHTA, CDR2 FQGTGA, per germline. Trimming took off 5 bases at V and 7 bases at J, with 14 bases between the two ends. CDR3 length: 14 residues. CDR3 loop: CASSARTSGGELFF. The CDR3 DNA is TGTGCCAGCAGCGCCCGGACTTCGGGCGGGGAGCTGTTTTTT.

The chain has TRBV3-1 (or the pseudogene TRBV3-2) and TRBJ2-5, with D possibly matching TRBD1 (5 bases). Germline loops: CDR1 LGHDT, CDR2 YNNKEL (reference sequence). The CDR3 sequence is 15 residues long. The V end was cut by 1 base, the J end by 3 bases, with 12 bases between. This CDR3 is CASSQVGAGEETQYF. The CDR3 DNA sequence: TGTGCCAGCAGCCAAGTTGGGGCAGGCGAAGAGACCCAGTACTTC.

This chain connects TRBV2 to TRBJ2-1; 7 bases map to TRBD2. This CDR3 contains 11 residues. V was clipped by 7 bases and J by 9 bases; unmatched bases: 3. Germline V gives CDR1 SNHLY, CDR2 FYNNEI. Here the CDR3 DNA reads TGTGCCAGCAAGCGGGGTGCTGAGCAGTTCTTC. It yields the protein CASKRGAEQFF.

The chain uses TRBV28 and TRBJ1-2; TRBD1 might be the D (5 bases). CDR3 length: 16 amino acids. Germline assignment: CDR1 MDHEN and CDR2 SYDVKM. V lost 6 bases and J 4 bases, leaving 21 bases between the germline ends. CDR3 region: CASSPREGRTLYGYTF. In nucleotides, the CDR3 is TGTGCCAGCAGCCCCCGGGAGGGGCGCACCCTCTATGGCTACACCTTC.

By share of the sample, this clone is medium-sized. The chain uses TRBV4-2 and TRBJ2-7; 7 nucleotides line up with TRBD1. The V segment lost 0 bases and the J segment 0 bases; nucleotides outside the gene matches: 2. CDR3 length equals 15 residues. Germline loops: CDR1 LGHNA, CDR2 YNFKEQ. The CDR3 DNA sequence: TGTGCCAGCAGCCAAGAGGGACAGAGCTCCTACGAGCAGTACTTC. Amino acids: CASSQEGQSSYEQYF.

This rearrangement joins TRBV4-3 to TRBJ2-5; 7 positions agree with TRBD2. Trimming took 4 bases from V and 4 from J; bases not matched to a gene: 9. This CDR3 contains 15 residues. Germline V lookup: CDR1 LGHNA, CDR2 YSLEER. CDR3 sequence: CASSPGLDFLETQYF. CDR3 coding DNA: TGCGCCAGCAGCCCAGGACTAGATTTCTTAGAGACCCAGTACTTC.

The chain uses TRBV25-1 and TRBJ2-7, with D perhaps matching TRBD1 (6 bases). Germline CDR1 MGHDK, CDR2 SYGVNS. Trimming took off 0 bases at V and 2 bases at J, with 8 bases between the two ends. The CDR3 sequence is 14 residues long. For the CDR3, the DNA is TGTGCCAGCAGTGAATATACAGGGACCTACGAGCAGTACTTC. It yields the protein CASSEYTGTYEQYF.

The V and J genes are TRBV15 and TRBJ2-1, with 11 positions matching TRBD1. Germline CDR1 LNHNV, CDR2 YYDKDF (reference sequence). This CDR3 has 16 residues. V was clipped by 0 bases and J by 10 bases; unmatched bases: 8. The CDR3 coding sequence is TGTGCCACCAGCAGAGATGTGGGACAGGGGGAAGGGGAGCAGTTCTTC. As protein: CATSRDVGQGEGEQFF.